One sample yielded the 31 T cell receptor beta chains listed below, sequenced in a study of T cells in Graves' hyperthyroidism and ophthalmopathy. What was amplified from RNA transcripts were TCR beta CDR3 regions. A first-round RT-PCR of the TCR CDR3 used the HTBI primer set. MiXCR was run by TCRdb on the multiplex PCR reads, yielding one entry per CDR3 protein. The data show about 98,000 distinct CDR3 sequences, 35% to 45% seen once. Specimen: peripheral blood or thyroid tissue (not recorded which). The receptor set was obtained from a woman aged 30 to 39 with Graves' hyperthyroidism.

This clonotype came up many times. V and J are TRBV7-8 and TRBJ2-2; a possible D gene is TRBD2 (5 bases). Germline CDR1 SGHVS, CDR2 FQNEAQ. The V end was cut by 5 bases, the J end by 1 base, with 8 bases between. The CDR3 is made up of 14 amino acids. CDR3 amino acids: CASSVTRNTGELFF. As DNA, the CDR3 is TGTGCCAGCAGCGTTACTAGGAACACCGGGGAGCTGTTTTTT.

This clonotype was seen repeatedly, ten times or more. The chain uses TRBV4-1 and TRBJ2-1, with no clear D. CDR3 length: 12 residues. Trimming removed 1 base from V and 7 bases from J, with 5 bases in between. The germline V gene has CDR1 MGHRA and CDR2 YSYEKL. CDR3 in DNA: TGCGCCAGCAGCCAAGTCTTGAATGAGCAGTTCTTC. It is translated as CASSQVLNEQFF.

The sample holds many counts of this clonotype. The J gene is TRBJ1-5, the V gene TRBV5-1; D unresolved. Looked up from germline, CDR1 is SGHRS and CDR2 is YFSETQ. V dropped 2 bases and J dropped 7 bases, with 10 bases sitting between them. This CDR3 is built from 13 residues. The CDR3 nucleotides are TGCGCCAGCAGCTTCGGGCAATCCCAGCCCCAGCATTTT. Protein sequence: CASSFGQSQPQHF.

This clonotype was found a few times. The CDR3 does not close with the conserved phenylalanine or tryptophan, likely indicating a read error. This chain joins TRBV6-6 and TRBJ1-3; 7 positions agree with TRBD1. With V trimmed by 5 bases and J by 8 bases, 9 bases remained unmatched. CDR3 length: 14 residues. The V gene's germline CDR1 is MNHNY and CDR2 SVGAGI (reference sequence). The CDR3 is CASSHRQGWDTIYS. CDR3 sequence (DNA): TGTGCCAGCAGTCATCGACAGGGTTGGGACACCATATATTCT.

A few counts support this clonotype. One base away lies a much larger clone, so this may be a sequencing read error. A read error is likely, as this CDR3 ends without the conserved phenylalanine or tryptophan. The chain joins TRBV12-3 or TRBV12-4 to TRBJ1-4, with D possibly TRBD1 on 5 matching bases. V was clipped by 3 bases and J by 12 bases, with 20 bases between them. This CDR3 has 15 amino acids. The chain's CDR3 is CASSFVQGSQGQLFL. The CDR3 region has the DNA TGTGCCAGCAGTTTTGTTCAGGGCTCCCAGGGACAACTGTTTCTT.

This clonotype was seen repeatedly, ten times or more. The rearrangement joins TRBV13 to TRBJ2-5; TRBD2 is a possible D gene (5 bases). The CDR3 is 13 amino acids. The V and J ends lost 6 bases and 2 bases respectively, with 10 bases between them. The germline V gene encodes CDR1 PRHDT and CDR2 FYEKMQ (reference sequence). The CDR3 region is CASRVGVQETQYF. The CDR3 DNA follows: TGTGCCAGCAGGGTGGGAGTTCAAGAGACCCAGTACTTC.

This clonotype is a singleton in its sample. One end of the junction varies from germline; a read error may be responsible. The chain combines TRBV2 with TRBJ2-5, with TRBD1 identical over 8 bases. This CDR3 has 14 amino acids. The germline gives CDR1 SNHLY, CDR2 FYNNEI. CDR3 loop: CASREDRGGETQYF. Here the CDR3 DNA reads TGTGCCAGCAGAGAAGACAGGGGCGGAGAGACCCAGTACTTC.

With respect to this clonotype: This sequence may be a read error, since a much larger clone differs from it by one base. The rearrangement links TRBV2 to TRBJ2-3; TRBD2 matches 10 bases. The CDR3 runs 14 residues. Germline assignment: CDR1 SNHLY and CDR2 FYNNEI. Unmatched junction bases numbered 3, after V lost 6 bases and J lost 3 bases. Here the CDR3 reads CASRELAGTDTQYF. CDR3 nucleotides: TGTGCCAGCAGGGAACTAGCGGGAACAGATACGCAGTATTTT.

Points on this clonotype: The junction shows a germline mismatch at one end, possibly a read error. The rearrangement links TRBV15 to TRBJ2-5; TRBD1 matches 12 bases. The germline V gene has CDR1 LNHNV and CDR2 YYDKDF (reference sequence). The CDR3 covers 18 residues. The CDR3 loop reads CASSKSLRDRGHQETQYF. CDR3 DNA sequence: TGTGCCAGCAGCAAGTCCCTCCGGGACAGGGGGCACCAAGAGACCCAATACTTC. Full variable domain (remainder filled in from reference TRBV15 and TRBJ2-5): DAMVIQNPRYQVTQFGKPVTLSCSQTLNHNVMYWYQQKSSQAPKLLFHYYDKDFNNEADTPDNFQSRRPNTSFCFLDIRSPGLGDTAMYLCASSKSLRDRGHQETQYFGPGTRLLVL.

This clonotype was seen ten or more times. The rearrangement links TRBV7-2 to TRBJ2-7; TRBD2 is a possible D gene (6 bases). The V gene lost 3 bases and the J gene lost 6 bases, with 18 bases spanning the gap. CDR1 and CDR2 (germline): SGHTA, FQGNSA. This CDR3 has 15 residues. CDR3 sequence (DNA): TGTGCCAGCAGCTTCCACAGAGGCTGGGGAGGCGAGCAGTACTTC. It is translated as CASSFHRGWGGEQYF.

This clonotype was detected ten times or more. The genes are TRBV19 and TRBJ1-2; D is ambiguous. Germline V lookup: CDR1 LNHDA, CDR2 SQIVND (reference sequence). CDR3 length: 11 amino acids. Trimming stripped 3 bases from V and 7 bases from J, with 6 bases between. The CDR3 DNA sequence: TGTGCCAGTAGTATTCGGGGTGGCTACACCTTC. Protein sequence: CASSIRGGYTF.

This clonotype was seen ten or more times. The J gene is TRBJ2-3, the V gene TRBV10-3; no clear D gene. With 2 bases removed from V and 6 bases from J, the gap between germline ends came to 15 bases. The CDR3 extends over 15 amino acids. CDR1 ENHRY and CDR2 SYGVKD come from the germline V gene. CDR3 residues: CAISEDRALGDTQYF. DNA for the CDR3: TGTGCCATCAGTGAGGATAGGGCCCTCGGTGATACGCAGTATTTT.

J is TRBJ1-2 and V is TRBV7-9; D uncertain. With 7 bases removed from V and 0 bases from J, the gap between germline ends came to 15 bases. This CDR3 spans 15 amino acids. CDR1 and CDR2 from the germline V gene are SEHNR and FQNEAQ (reference sequence). The CDR3 loop reads CASNVAAATNYGYTF. CDR3 DNA: TGTGCCAGCAACGTCGCGGCAGCGACTAACTATGGCTACACCTTC. The complete variable domain, with remaining parts taken from reference TRBV7-9 and TRBJ1-2, reads DTGVSQNPRHKITKRGQNVTFRCDPISEHNRLYWYRQTLGQGPEFLTYFQNEAQLEKSRLLSDRFSAERPKGSFSTLEIQRTEQGDSAMYLCASNVAAATNYGYTFGSGTRLTVV.

CDR3 nucleotide sequence: TGTGCCAGCATCGAATTCGGACAGACCCGCCGGGCCCTAGGACGCACCTTC. Amino acid sequence: CASIEFGQTRRALGRTF. This chain uses TRBV11-1 with TRBJ1-2; a weak D match, TRBD1 (6 bases). Germline CDR1 is SGHAT and CDR2 is FQDESV (reference sequence). Trimming pared 7 bases from V and 13 bases from J, leaving 34 bases between. This CDR3 region has 17 residues.

Notes on this clonotype: A much larger clone is a single base away; this may be a read error. The rearrangement uses TRBV5-1 and TRBJ1-4, with D possibly being TRBD1 (5 bases). The CDR3 has 14 amino acids. Germline V gene data show CDR1 as SGHRS and CDR2 as YFSETQ. V was trimmed by 4 bases and J by 10 bases, leaving 17 bases between them. Here the CDR3 DNA reads TGCGCCAGCAGCCCCCGACAGCCCAGTGGAAAACTGTTTTTT. This codes for CASSPRQPSGKLFF.

Of note for this clonotype: This may come from a read error, since a much larger clone is one base off. Lacking the conserved final phenylalanine or tryptophan, this CDR3 likely reflects a read error. The rearrangement links TRBV20-1 to TRBJ2-5; 10 bases agree with TRBD1. The V segment lost 3 bases and the J segment 7 bases; nucleotides outside the gene matches: 8. Germline V gene sequence: CDR1 DFQATT, CDR2 SNEGSKA (reference sequence). The CDR3 spans 14 residues. CDR3 bases: TGCAGTGCTAGGCTGGGGACAGGGGTTGGGACCCAGTACCTC. Encoded protein: CSARLGTGVGTQYL.

The table lists this clonotype with many counts. The genes are TRBV7-3 and TRBJ1-1, with 9 bases matching TRBD1. The CDR3 runs to 13 residues. With 3 bases clipped from V and 7 bases from J, the junction kept 3 bases outside the gene matches. Germline V gives CDR1 SGHTA, CDR2 FQGTGA. CDR3 sequence: CASSLRQGGEAFF. The CDR3 coding sequence is TGTGCCAGCAGCTTGAGACAGGGGGGTGAAGCTTTCTTT.

This clonotype was found many times. The rearrangement links TRBV7-9 to TRBJ2-2; D is uncertain. The V end lost 3 bases, the J end lost 5 bases, and 13 bases lay between the germline ends. The CDR3 totals 15 residues. Germline CDR1 and CDR2: SEHNR and FQNEAQ (reference sequence). The DNA for the CDR3 is TGTGCCAGCAGCTTCCTGCAGACTGTAACCGGGGAGCTGTTTTTT. This translates into CASSFLQTVTGELFF. The full variable domain, completed using reference TRBV7-9 and TRBJ2-2, is DTGVSQNPRHKITKRGQNVTFRCDPISEHNRLYWYRQTLGQGPEFLTYFQNEAQLEKSRLLSDRFSAERPKGSFSTLEIQRTEQGDSAMYLCASSFLQTVTGELFFGEGSRLTVL.

V usage is TRBV20-1 and J usage is TRBJ2-7; TRBD1 agrees at 8 bases. J lost 1 base, V lost 5 bases, and 10 bases had no gene match. The CDR3 totals 15 residues. In germline, CDR1 is DFQATT, CDR2 SNEGSKA (reference sequence). The CDR3 DNA sequence: TGCAGTGCTCCCGAGACAGGGGCTAGGTCCTACGAGCAGTACTTC. Translated: CSAPETGARSYEQYF.

About this clonotype: Being one base from a much bigger clone, this may be a read error. The chain employs TRBV5-1 and TRBJ2-7; 14 positions match TRBD2. CDR3 length equals 18 residues. The germline V gene encodes CDR1 SGHRS and CDR2 YFSETQ. CDR3 in amino acids: CASSTGTSGSSWFYGQYF. DNA of the CDR3: TGCGCCAGCAGCACAGGGACTAGCGGGAGCAGTTGGTTCTACGGGCAGTACTTC. The full variable domain, completed using reference TRBV5-1 and TRBJ2-7, is KAGVTQTPRYLIKTRGQQVTLSCSPISGHRSVSWYQQTPGQGLQFLFEYFSETQRNKGNFPGRFSGRQFSNSRSEMNVSTLELGDSALYLCASSTGTSGSSWFYGQYFGPGTRLTVT.

The V and J genes are TRBV7-6 and TRBJ2-5, with 8 bases matching TRBD2. The germline CDR1 and CDR2 sequences are SGHVS and FNYEAQ. The length of the CDR3 is 16 residues. J gave up 2 bases and V 3 bases, and 8 bases lay outside the gene matches. The CDR3 reads CASSFGRLAGQETQYF. The CDR3, as DNA: TGTGCCAGCAGCTTTGGGCGGCTAGCGGGTCAAGAGACCCAGTACTTC.

The rearrangement links TRBV7-8 to TRBJ1-2, with D possibly being TRBD1 (5 bases). Germline CDR1 SGHVS, CDR2 FQNEAQ. V lost 3 bases and J lost 6, with 11 bases in between. The CDR3 sequence is 13 residues long. CDR3 coding DNA: TGTGCCAGCAGCTTCAGCGGGACTCATGGCTACACCTTC. Protein product: CASSFSGTHGYTF.

This clonotype was recorded many times. The genes are TRBV20-1 and TRBJ1-5; TRBD1 might be the D (5 bases). V was clipped by 5 bases and J by 0 bases, with 17 bases between them. CDR3 length: 16 residues. CDR1 is DFQATT, CDR2 SNEGSKA, per germline (reference sequence). The CDR3 loop is CSAHRQGVYSNQPQHF. DNA of the CDR3: TGCAGTGCTCATCGGCAGGGTGTGTATAGCAATCAGCCCCAGCATTTT.

This clonotype has more than one count but fewer than ten. This is likely a read error, given that the CDR3 carries no conserved phenylalanine or tryptophan at its end. The chain recombines TRBV19 with TRBJ1-1; tentatively, D is TRBD1 (6 bases). The V and J ends lost 3 bases and 0 bases respectively, with 17 bases between them. The CDR3 length is 17 residues. Germline V CDR1 and CDR2: LNHDA, SQIVND (reference sequence). This CDR3 is CASSMAYPGEMNTEAFL. CDR3 nucleotide sequence: TGTGCCAGTAGTATGGCCTACCCAGGGGAAATGAACACTGAAGCTTTCCTT.

This clonotype was seen more than once but under ten times. The chain recombines TRBV28 with TRBJ2-3, with D maybe TRBD1 (6 bases). CDR1 and CDR2 from the germline V gene are MDHEN and SYDVKM. V lost 5 bases, J lost 2 bases, and 11 bases lay in between. The CDR3 runs 14 residues. The CDR3 nucleotides read TGTGCCAGCAGTACTAGGGGGTTCACAGATACGCAGTATTTT. Translation gives CASSTRGFTDTQYF.

Note on this clonotype: The CDR3 end shows no conserved phenylalanine or tryptophan, and so a read error is likely. The chain uses TRBV14 and TRBJ2-6, with D perhaps being TRBD1 or TRBD2 (5 bases each). The CDR3 has 13 amino acids. The V gene's germline CDR1 is SGHDN and CDR2 FVKESK. CDR3: CASTPAGASVLTS. The CDR3 nucleotides are TGTGCCAGCACCCCTGCCGGGGCCAGCGTCCTGACTTCC.

Concerning this clonotype itself: This sequence may be a read error, since a much larger clone differs from it by one base. The chain joins TRBV28 to TRBJ1-3; no clear D. This CDR3 has 14 residues. From germline, CDR1 is MDHEN and CDR2 SYDVKM. CDR3 amino acids: CASSFPGSGNTLYF. The CDR3 DNA reads TGTGCCAGCAGTTTTCCGGGATCTGGAAACACCTTATATTTT.

CDR3 DNA sequence: TGTGCCACCAGCAGAGGTATAGCCGGCAGTGAAGCTTTCTTT. Residues: CATSRGIAGSEAFF. J is TRBJ1-1 and V is TRBV15, with unresolved D. Trimming removed 1 base from V and 7 bases from J, with 13 bases in between. The germline CDR1 and CDR2 sequences are LNHNV and YYDKDF (reference sequence). The CDR3 contains 14 residues.

To note about this clonotype: This clone may be a read error of a much larger clone one base away. The V gene is TRBV5-1, the J gene TRBJ1-1; D is unclear. Germline V gene data show CDR1 as SGHRS and CDR2 as YFSETQ. This CDR3 region has 15 residues. CDR3 region: CASGLDGSSSSEAFF. DNA for the CDR3: TGCGCCAGCGGCTTGGATGGCAGTAGCTCCTCGGAAGCTTTCTTT.

Details on this clonotype: Mismatch with germline at one junction end may stem from a read error. The V gene is TRBV5-1, the J gene TRBJ2-7; 8 bases line up with TRBD2. Germline V gene lookup returns CDR1 SGHRS and CDR2 YFSETQ. The CDR3 has 13 residues. The CDR3 region has the DNA TGCGCCGGCAGGTCGGGGGGGTTCGACGAGCAGTACTTC. It encodes CAGRSGGFDEQYF. Filled out from reference TRBV5-1 and TRBJ2-7, the complete variable domain reads KAGVTQTPRYLIKTRGQQVTLSCSPISGHRSVSWYQQTPGQGLQFLFEYFSETQRNKGNFPGRFSGRQFSNSRSEMNVSTLELGDSALYLCAGRSGGFDEQYFGPGTRLTVT.

The rearrangement links TRBV5-4 to TRBJ1-5; 9 bases align to TRBD1. J was trimmed by 6 bases and V by 1 base; bases with no gene match: 5. The V gene's germline CDR1 is SGHNT and CDR2 YYREEE (reference sequence). The CDR3 length is 15 residues. Here the CDR3 DNA reads TGTGCCAGCAGCTTGAGGGACAGGGTACTTCAGCCCCAGCATTTT. Its translation is CASSLRDRVLQPQHF.